The 30 T cell receptor beta chains presented below share a single source sample, sequenced in a study of neoadjuvant anti-PD-1 for oral cavity cancer. Profiled with immunoSEQ multiplex PCR; TCRdb holds only in-frame clones, not every one. The sample carries around 14,000 clones, 70% to 85% recorded once. This sample's time point: after neoadjuvant nivolumab, at surgical resection. The input for sequencing was PBMCs, taken after nivolumab (anti-PD-1) treatment. The origin of the receptors is a person between 40 and 85 years old with oral cavity squamous cell carcinoma.

The V call is TRBV5-1, the J call TRBJ1-1; D possibly corresponds to TRBD1 (5 bases). Deletions cut 0 bases from V and 0 bases from J, with 9 bases between. The CDR3 spans 15 residues. Germline V gene lookup returns CDR1 SGHRS and CDR2 YFSETQ. CDR3 DNA sequence: TGCGCCAGCAGCTTGGTCCCAGGGTTGAACACTGAAGCTTTCTTT. Residues: CASSLVPGLNTEAFF.

The chain carries TRBV30 and TRBJ2-7; D uncertain. V was shortened by 0 bases and J by 4 bases, with 4 bases between the two germline ends. The germline V gene encodes CDR1 GTSNPN and CDR2 SVGIG (reference sequence). The CDR3 is 11 residues long. Here the CDR3 reads CAWSVRYEQYF. The CDR3 bases are TGTGCCTGGAGTGTACGGTACGAGCAGTACTTC.

V gene TRBV5-5 combines with J gene TRBJ2-1; D call uncertain. The CDR3 is 12 residues long. Trimming took off 2 bases at V and 9 bases at J, with 9 bases between the two ends. CDR1 and CDR2 from the germline V gene are SGHKS and YYEKEE (reference sequence). In DNA, the CDR3 is TGTGCCAGCAGCTTTATGTTTAGTGAGCAGTTCTTC. Translating it yields CASSFMFSEQFF.

The rearrangement joins TRBV4-2 to TRBJ2-5; 10 bases agree with TRBD2. The germline V gene has CDR1 LGHNA and CDR2 YNFKEQ. Germline trimming cut 0 bases from V and 2 bases from J; bases unmatched to any gene: 6. The CDR3 runs 17 residues. The CDR3 sequence: CASSQDGASGGQETQYF. The CDR3 DNA sequence: TGTGCCAGCAGCCAAGATGGGGCTAGCGGGGGACAAGAGACCCAGTACTTC.

V usage is TRBV6-6 and J usage is TRBJ1-5, with a weak D call TRBD1 (6 bases). Trimming pared 6 bases from V and 6 bases from J, leaving 18 bases between. CDR1 is MNHNY and CDR2 is SVGAGI in the germline V gene (reference sequence). The CDR3 is 15 residues long. The CDR3 here is CASRPRVGGGQPQHF. CDR3 nucleotide sequence: TGTGCCAGCAGGCCAAGGGTCGGGGGCGGTCAGCCCCAGCATTTT.

This rearrangement joins TRBV6-1 to TRBJ1-1; no firm D call. The germline CDR1 and CDR2 sequences are MNHNS and SASEGT. Trimming left V 7 bases short and J 3 bases short, with 12 bases between. The CDR3 length is 13 residues. The CDR3 coding sequence is TGTGCCAGCATATGGGTTTTGGACACTGAAGCTTTCTTT. This sequence encodes CASIWVLDTEAFF.

The rearrangement links TRBV5-1 to TRBJ2-1; 7 nucleotides line up with TRBD2. Germline V gene sequence: CDR1 SGHRS, CDR2 YFSETQ. This CDR3 region has 17 residues. V was pared by 2 bases and J by 4 bases, with 12 bases of the junction left unmatched. CDR3 DNA: TGCGCCAGCAGCTTCCAGCCCCCGGGCGGGAGTTACAATGAGCAGTTCTTC. Protein: CASSFQPPGGSYNEQFF.

V gene TRBV28 combines with J gene TRBJ2-7; the match to TRBD2 covers 9 bases. The CDR3 sequence is 13 residues long. After removal of 5 bases from V and 4 bases from J, the junction contained 3 bases not matched to a gene. The germline V gene has CDR1 MDHEN and CDR2 SYDVKM. CDR3 in DNA: TGTGCCAGCAGTCAAACTAGCGGGTACGAGCAGTACTTC. It codes for CASSQTSGYEQYF.

Points on this clone: Distinct nucleotide sequences in the sample also encode this CDR3. The chain recombines TRBV4-2 with TRBJ2-2, with 7 bases fitting TRBD1. CDR1 and CDR2 (germline): LGHNA, YNFKEQ. The CDR3 extends over 15 amino acids. V was clipped by 0 bases and J by 5 bases; unmatched bases: 3. CDR3 coding DNA: TGTGCCAGCAGCCAAGATGCAGGGGGAACCGGGGAGCTGTTTTTT. Protein: CASSQDAGGTGELFF.

The chain is built from TRBV5-4 and TRBJ2-7; no definite D call. Germline CDR1 and CDR2: SGHNT and YYREEE (reference sequence). This CDR3 region has 12 residues. Trimming removed 4 bases from V and 5 bases from J, with 10 bases in between. The DNA for the CDR3 is TGTGCCAGCAGCCACCCGGGCCACGAGCAGTACTTC. Residues: CASSHPGHEQYF.

CDR3 DNA sequence: TGTGCCAGTACGGGACTAGCGGGTGCCGGGGAGCTGTTTTTT. This translates into CASTGLAGAGELFF. The J gene is TRBJ2-2, the V gene TRBV2; 12 nucleotides align to TRBD2. Germline loops: CDR1 SNHLY, CDR2 FYNNEI. The CDR3 is 14 amino acids. V gave up 9 bases and J gave up 6 bases; unmatched junction bases: 5.

This chain uses TRBV20-1 with TRBJ1-2, with D hard to call. The CDR3 spans 11 residues. Trimming took 1 base from V and 6 from J, leaving 6 bases between them. CDR1 is DFQATT and CDR2 is SNEGSKA in the germline V gene (reference sequence). CDR3 nucleotides: TGCAGTGCTAGAGGTGGAAATGGCTACACCTTC. It encodes CSARGGNGYTF.

The J gene is TRBJ1-2, the V gene TRBV27; D not certain. Germline assignment: CDR1 MNHEY and CDR2 SMNVEV (reference sequence). V was pared by 3 bases and J by 3 bases, with 8 bases between. The CDR3 spans 13 residues. CDR3 residues: CASSFKEHYGYTF. The CDR3 DNA reads TGTGCCAGCAGTTTCAAGGAGCACTATGGCTACACCTTC.

CDR3 coding DNA: TGTGCCAGTAGTACAACAGACGGAGAGACCCAGTACTTC. This gives the protein CASSTTDGETQYF. The chain employs TRBV19 and TRBJ2-5; no clear D. CDR3 length equals 13 residues. The V gene's germline CDR1 is LNHDA and CDR2 SQIVND (reference sequence). V gave up 4 bases and J gave up 4 bases, with 10 bases separating them.

This clone was recorded once. This sequence joins TRBV28 and TRBJ2-7, with 9 bases that match TRBD1. The CDR3 extends over 15 amino acids. Germline V lookup: CDR1 MDHEN, CDR2 SYDVKM. V trimming: 3 bases; J trimming: 4 bases; junction bases outside the gene matches: 7. The CDR3 DNA sequence: TGTGCCAGCAGTTTGCCGGGACAGGGAAGGTACGAGCAGTACTTC. Its translation is CASSLPGQGRYEQYF. Combining the CDR3 with reference TRBV28 and TRBJ2-7 gives the whole variable domain DVKVTQSSRYLVKRTGEKVFLECVQDMDHENMFWYRQDPGLGLRLIYFSYDVKMKEKGDIPEGYSVSREKKERFSLILESASTNQTSMYLCASSLPGQGRYEQYFGPGTRLTVT.

This CDR3 reads CASTETSGYEQYF. In nucleotides, the CDR3 is TGCGCCAGCACCGAGACTAGCGGCTACGAGCAGTACTTC. V usage is TRBV5-1 and J usage is TRBJ2-7, with 9 positions matching TRBD2. The ends lost 6 bases at V and 3 bases at J; junction bases unmatched: 4. Germline V CDR1 and CDR2: SGHRS, YFSETQ. The CDR3 runs 13 residues.

This rearrangement joins TRBV7-9 to TRBJ2-7, with 9 nucleotides matching TRBD2. Trimming cost V 5 bases and J 4 bases; bases outside gene matches: 9. There are 15 residues in the CDR3. CDR1 SEHNR and CDR2 FQNEAQ come from the germline V gene (reference sequence). CDR3 nucleotides: TGTGCCAGCAGCCAAACTAGCGGGCAGGAGTACGAGCAGTACTTC. Amino acid sequence: CASSQTSGQEYEQYF.

V and J are TRBV4-1 and TRBJ1-5; D is ambiguous. This CDR3 contains 12 residues. The germline V gene encodes CDR1 MGHRA and CDR2 YSYEKL. The ends were cut back, 3 bases at V and 4 bases at J, with 4 bases in the middle. As DNA, the CDR3 is TGCGCCAGCAGCCAGGGTAATCAGCCCCAGCATTTT. It encodes CASSQGNQPQHF.

The chain recombines TRBV11-3 with TRBJ2-7; D remains unclear. Trimming shortened V by 5 bases and J by 6 bases, and 11 bases separated the two germline ends. The CDR3 contains 12 residues. In germline, CDR1 is SGHNT, CDR2 YENEEA. CDR3 loop: CASSRSSGEQYF. The DNA of the CDR3 is TGTGCCAGCAGCCGGTCTAGTGGCGAGCAGTACTTC. Combining the CDR3 with reference TRBV11-3 and TRBJ2-7 gives the whole variable domain EAGVVQSPRYKIIEKKQPVAFWCNPISGHNTLYWYLQNLGQGPELLIRYENEEAVDDSQLPKDRFSAERLKGVDSTLKIQPAELGDSAVYLCASSRSSGEQYFGPGTRLTVT.

The genes are TRBV7-2 and TRBJ2-5; TRBD1 is a possible D gene (6 bases). The germline V and J ends were trimmed by 5 bases and 1 base, with 11 bases remaining between them. Germline V lookup: CDR1 SGHTA, CDR2 FQGNSA. This CDR3 contains 14 residues. The DNA of the CDR3 is TGTGCCAGCAGCCCGCAGGGGTCCCAAGAGACCCAGTACTTC. Its protein product is CASSPQGSQETQYF.

This clone was counted only a few times. The chain carries TRBV4-1 and TRBJ1-2; TRBD1 might be the D (6 bases). V lost 1 base and J lost 5, with 14 bases in between. Germline assignment: CDR1 MGHRA and CDR2 YSYEKL. The CDR3 extends over 15 amino acids. In nucleotides, the CDR3 is TGCGCCAGCAGCCAAGTGGGGGGGCGCAGGTATGGCTACACCTTC. This encodes CASSQVGGRRYGYTF.

This chain connects TRBV28 to TRBJ1-5; TRBD1 aligns across 12 bases. Germline loops: CDR1 MDHEN, CDR2 SYDVKM. The CDR3 is 16 residues long. Unmatched junction bases numbered 10, after V lost 7 bases and J lost 6 bases. The CDR3 bases are TGTGCCAGCAACAACCGGGACAGGGGGCAGCGTCAGCCCCAGCATTTT. Amino acid sequence: CASNNRDRGQRQPQHF.

In its sample, this clone was seen once. The gene calls are TRBV7-6 and TRBJ2-6, with 7 bases fitting TRBD1. V dropped 4 bases and J dropped 2; count of bases not matched to a gene: 5. The germline V gene has CDR1 SGHVS and CDR2 FNYEAQ. This CDR3 is built from 16 residues. CDR3 loop: CASSSGQAPGANVLTF. The CDR3, as DNA: TGTGCCAGCAGCTCCGGACAGGCCCCTGGGGCCAACGTCCTGACTTTC. Combining the CDR3 with reference TRBV7-6 and TRBJ2-6 gives the whole variable domain GAGVSQSPRYKVTKRGQDVALRCDPISGHVSLYWYRQALGQGPEFLTYFNYEAQQDKSGLPNDRFSAERPEGSISTLTIQRTEQRDSAMYRCASSSGQAPGANVLTFGAGSRLTVL.

The V gene is TRBV7-8, the J gene TRBJ1-3, with TRBD1 as a possible D gene (5 bases). Germline assignment: CDR1 SGHVS and CDR2 FQNEAQ. The CDR3 has 14 residues. The germline V and J ends were trimmed by 7 bases and 4 bases, with 14 bases remaining between them. CDR3 residues: CASTSRGSGNTIYF. The CDR3 DNA sequence: TGTGCCAGCACCTCAAGGGGTTCGGGAAACACCATATATTTT.

The rearrangement links TRBV7-9 to TRBJ1-1; D unclear. V lost 5 bases, J lost 10 bases, and 17 bases lay in between. In germline, CDR1 is SEHNR, CDR2 FQNEAQ (reference sequence). The CDR3 length is 13 residues. The CDR3 DNA reads TGTGCCAGCAGCGAAACCGAGGGAGTGAGAGCTTTCTTT. Residues: CASSETEGVRAFF.

The rearrangement joins TRBV7-6 to TRBJ1-1; D gene unclear. V lost 5 bases and J 1 base, leaving 8 bases between the germline ends. Germline V gene data show CDR1 as SGHVS and CDR2 as FNYEAQ. The CDR3 totals 13 residues. The DNA of the CDR3 is TGTGCCAGCAGCCGCGACCGGAACACTGAAGCTTTCTTT. Protein product: CASSRDRNTEAFF.

The rearrangement joins TRBV7-9 to TRBJ2-7; a possible D gene is TRBD1 (5 bases). Germline loops: CDR1 SEHNR, CDR2 FQNEAQ (reference sequence). Trimming cost V 5 bases and J 0 bases, with 20 bases left between them. This CDR3 is built from 17 residues. The CDR3 loop is CASSPSPQDTFSYEQYF. CDR3 coding DNA: TGTGCCAGCAGCCCCAGCCCCCAGGACACTTTCTCCTACGAGCAGTACTTC. The entire variable domain, with the rest obtained from reference TRBV7-9 and TRBJ2-7, is as follows: DTGVSQNPRHKITKRGQNVTFRCDPISEHNRLYWYRQTLGQGPEFLTYFQNEAQLEKSRLLSDRFSAERPKGSFSTLEIQRTEQGDSAMYLCASSPSPQDTFSYEQYFGPGTRLTVT.

The gene calls are TRBV5-1 and TRBJ2-3; 10 positions match TRBD1. V lost 2 bases, J lost 6 bases, and 6 bases stayed unmatched. The length of the CDR3 is 15 residues. Germline CDR1 reads SGHRS; CDR2 reads YFSETQ. The chain's CDR3 is CASSFDGTGEDTQYF. CDR3 nucleotides: TGCGCCAGCAGCTTTGACGGGACAGGGGAGGATACGCAGTATTTT.

The V call is TRBV7-9, the J call TRBJ2-5; D may correspond to TRBD1 or TRBD2 (5 bases each). Germline V lookup: CDR1 SEHNR, CDR2 FQNEAQ (reference sequence). The CDR3 covers 16 residues. Trimming left V 1 base short and J 5 bases short, with 17 bases between. The chain's CDR3 is CASSLGMVGVWETQYF. CDR3 coding DNA: TGTGCCAGCAGCTTAGGCATGGTGGGGGTTTGGGAGACCCAGTACTTC.

The chain uses TRBV7-3 and TRBJ2-3; 11 positions match TRBD2. J lost 0 bases, V lost 5 bases, and 7 bases had no gene match. The CDR3 extends over 17 amino acids. Germline CDR1 and CDR2: SGHTA and FQGTGA. The CDR3 here is CASSPGLAGISTDTQYF. The CDR3 DNA is TGTGCCAGCAGCCCAGGACTAGCGGGCATTAGCACAGATACGCAGTATTTT.